What follows are 30 T cell receptor beta chains derived from one specimen sequenced in a study of PD-1 blockade in classical Hodgkin lymphoma. Measured with immunoSEQ multiplex PCR; TCRdb has only the in-frame clones, and not every one. The table includes tens of thousands of clones, more than 65% detected once. All the patients suffered relapse after autologous stem cell transplantation, and brentuximab vedotin exposure differed. Specimen: peripheral blood mononuclear cells (PBMCs), collected before the second cycle of nivolumab. These receptor sequences come from a human donor with classical Hodgkin lymphoma.

There are a few counts of this clone. V gene TRBV6-5 combines with J gene TRBJ2-4; 8 bases align to TRBD1. Germline values: CDR1 MNHEY, CDR2 SVGAGI. The CDR3 spans 15 residues. With V trimmed by 6 bases and J by 4 bases, 8 bases remained unmatched. In nucleotides, the CDR3 is TGTGCCAGCAGATCCTCCGGGACAGGAAAAAACATTCAGTACTTC. This sequence encodes CASRSSGTGKNIQYF.

The J gene is TRBJ2-3, the V gene TRBV5-4, with D possibly TRBD2 on 6 matching bases. CDR1 and CDR2 (germline): SGHNT, YYREEE (reference sequence). CDR3 length: 15 residues. Trimming shortened V by 0 bases and J by 1 base, and 9 bases separated the two germline ends. This chain's CDR3 is CASSLEWGGTDTQYF. The CDR3 coding sequence is TGTGCCAGCAGCTTGGAGTGGGGGGGCACAGATACGCAGTATTTT. Together with reference TRBV5-4 and TRBJ2-3, the CDR3 gives the full variable domain: ETGVTQSPTHLIKTRGQQVTLRCSSQSGHNTVSWYQQALGQGPQFIFQYYREEENGRGNFPPRFSGLQFPNYSSELNVNALELDDSALYLCASSLEWGGTDTQYFGPGTRLTVL.

The chain has TRBV19 and TRBJ1-5; 7 nucleotides align to TRBD1. The length of the CDR3 is 15 residues. V lost 1 base and J lost 7; bases outside the gene matches: 7. Germline CDR1 reads LNHDA; CDR2 reads SQIVND (reference sequence). The DNA for the CDR3 is TGTGCCAGTAGTATAGGAAGACAGGGACACCAGCCCCAGCATTTT. Amino acid sequence: CASSIGRQGHQPQHF.

The chain couples TRBV2 to TRBJ2-3; TRBD2 aligns across 7 bases. Per the germline V gene, CDR1 is SNHLY and CDR2 is FYNNEI. V lost 8 bases to trimming and J lost 2 bases; unmatched junction nucleotides: 10. This CDR3 spans 15 amino acids. The CDR3 DNA reads TGTGCCAGCTACTTACTAGCGCGTAACACAGATACGCAGTATTTT. Translated, it gives CASYLLARNTDTQYF.

The chain couples TRBV10-2 to TRBJ1-5; D remains ambiguous. V dropped 11 bases and J dropped 1 base, with 15 bases sitting between them. The CDR3 loop spans 14 amino acids. Germline V CDR1 and CDR2: WSHSY, SAAADI. CDR3 DNA: TGCGCCTGCTCCGGCGAGGAAAGCAATCAGCCCCAGCATTTT. Amino acid sequence: CACSGEESNQPQHF.

The rearrangement links TRBV4-1 to TRBJ1-2; 8 nucleotides line up with TRBD1. The V segment lost 3 bases and the J segment 4 bases; nucleotides outside the gene matches: 13. The CDR3 totals 17 residues. Germline CDR1 is MGHRA and CDR2 is YSYEKL. CDR3: CASSHTGGQGHIYGYTF. For the CDR3, the DNA is TGCGCCAGCAGCCACACCGGAGGACAGGGACATATCTATGGCTACACCTTC.

The table lists this clone with a few counts. The rearrangement uses TRBV7-2 and TRBJ2-1; D possibly corresponds to TRBD2 (5 bases). CDR1 SGHTA and CDR2 FQGNSA come from the germline V gene. The CDR3 spans 15 residues. The germline V and J ends were trimmed by 0 bases and 0 bases, with 6 bases remaining between them. The chain's CDR3 is CASSLAGSSYNEQFF. In DNA, the CDR3 is TGTGCCAGCAGCTTAGCGGGGAGCTCCTACAATGAGCAGTTCTTC.

This chain connects TRBV7-2 to TRBJ2-5; TRBD2 aligns across 8 bases. The CDR3 contains 17 residues. The V and J ends lost 1 base and 5 bases, in that order; junction bases with no gene match: 12. Germline V gene data show CDR1 as SGHTA and CDR2 as FQGNSA. The CDR3 bases are TGTGCCAGCAGCTTAGGGGCGTACGGGGGGGCCGAGGAGACCCAGTACTTC. Translation gives CASSLGAYGGAEETQYF.

This clone was observed a handful of times. The chain combines TRBV7-2 with TRBJ1-6; the D is unclear. This CDR3 comprises 13 residues. Trimming left V 5 bases short and J 8 bases short, with 10 bases between. The germline CDR1 and CDR2 sequences are SGHTA and FQGNSA. The CDR3 spells CASSPRTDSPLHF. The CDR3 region has the DNA TGTGCCAGCAGCCCCCGGACTGATTCACCCCTCCACTTT. Looking up the rest from reference TRBV7-2 and TRBJ1-6 gives the full variable domain: GAGVSQSPSNKVTEKGKDVELRCDPISGHTALYWYRQSLGQGLEFLIYFQGNSAPDKSGLPSDRFSAERTGGSVSTLTIQRTQQEDSAVYLCASSPRTDSPLHFGNGTRLTVT.

For the CDR3, the DNA is TGTGCCAGCAGTGTAGTCGCGGAATTGAACACTGAAGCTTTCTTT. This sequence encodes CASSVVAELNTEAFF. The chain employs TRBV2 and TRBJ1-1; no definite D call. V lost 4 bases and J lost 0, with 12 bases in between. The CDR3 length is 15 residues. Germline CDR1 and CDR2: SNHLY and FYNNEI.

The chain uses TRBV5-1 and TRBJ1-2; D not resolved. Between the trimmed V and J ends, which lost 1 base and 1 base, there was a span of 8 bases. There are 14 residues in the CDR3. The germline V gene has CDR1 SGHRS and CDR2 YFSETQ. The CDR3 protein is CASSLMPGNYGYTF. The CDR3, as DNA: TGCGCCAGCAGCTTGATGCCGGGTAACTATGGCTACACCTTC. Variable domain in full (rest from reference TRBV5-1 and TRBJ1-2): KAGVTQTPRYLIKTRGQQVTLSCSPISGHRSVSWYQQTPGQGLQFLFEYFSETQRNKGNFPGRFSGRQFSNSRSEMNVSTLELGDSALYLCASSLMPGNYGYTFGSGTRLTVV.

The CDR3 reads CAWSEGGYEQYF. CDR3 DNA: TGTGCCTGGAGTGAGGGGGGTTACGAGCAGTACTTC. This chain links TRBV30 with TRBJ2-7, with D perhaps being TRBD1 or TRBD2 (6 bases each). This CDR3 is built from 12 residues. V was trimmed by 1 base and J by 4 bases, leaving 8 bases between them. Per the germline V gene, CDR1 is GTSNPN and CDR2 is SVGIG (reference sequence).

The rearrangement joins TRBV6-5 to TRBJ2-6; D gene unclear. Deletions cut 6 bases from V and 0 bases from J, with 6 bases between. The CDR3 runs to 14 residues. The germline V gene encodes CDR1 MNHEY and CDR2 SVGAGI. The CDR3 nucleotides are TGTGCCAGCAGGCAGAGCTCTGGGGCCAACGTCCTGACTTTC. Its protein product is CASRQSSGANVLTF.

The chain employs TRBV5-1 and TRBJ1-1; the D gene is possibly TRBD1 (6 bases). The V gene lost 5 bases and the J gene lost 5 bases, with 16 bases spanning the gap. CDR3 length equals 14 residues. Germline V gives CDR1 SGHRS, CDR2 YFSETQ. The CDR3 sequence: CASREGDIETEAFF. In DNA, the CDR3 is TGCGCCAGCAGGGAGGGGGACATCGAGACTGAAGCTTTCTTT.

The sample holds a few counts of this clone. This rearrangement joins TRBV4-3 to TRBJ1-1; no firm D call. Trimming removed 2 bases at V and 5 bases at J, with 9 bases between. The CDR3 extends over 13 amino acids. The germline gives CDR1 LGHNA, CDR2 YSLEER. The CDR3 reads CASSQRAGTEAFF. The CDR3 nucleotides read TGCGCCAGCAGCCAAAGGGCCGGGACTGAAGCTTTCTTT.

This clone came up once. This chain joins TRBV7-6 and TRBJ2-7; 8 bases align to TRBD1. Unmatched junction bases numbered 4, after V lost 5 bases and J lost 1 base. This CDR3 spans 14 amino acids. Germline V gives CDR1 SGHVS, CDR2 FNYEAQ. DNA of the CDR3: TGTGCCAGCAGCGGCGGACAGGGATCCTACGAGCAGTACTTC. Residues: CASSGGQGSYEQYF. The full variable domain, its missing parts supplied by reference TRBV7-6 and TRBJ2-7, is GAGVSQSPRYKVTKRGQDVALRCDPISGHVSLYWYRQALGQGPEFLTYFNYEAQQDKSGLPNDRFSAERPEGSISTLTIQRTEQRDSAMYRCASSGGQGSYEQYFGPGTRLTVT.

The rearrangement uses TRBV19 and TRBJ1-1, with 7 bases matching TRBD1. Losses at the gene ends were 2 bases for V and 0 bases for J; bases not matched to a gene: 3. Per the germline V gene, CDR1 is LNHDA and CDR2 is SQIVND (reference sequence). This CDR3 is 15 amino acids long. The CDR3 DNA is TGTGCCAGTAGTATAAGGGGGCTCATGAACACTGAAGCTTTCTTT. It specifies CASSIRGLMNTEAFF.

This chain links TRBV4-2 with TRBJ1-4; a weak D match, TRBD1 (5 bases). There are 16 residues in the CDR3. Per germline, CDR1 LGHNA and CDR2 YNFKEQ. V was pared by 0 bases and J by 5 bases, with 13 bases between. The CDR3 DNA follows: TGTGCCAGCAGCCAAGATAGGCAGGGCTTCAATGAAAAACTGTTTTTT. As protein: CASSQDRQGFNEKLFF.

This sequence joins TRBV5-1 and TRBJ2-7; D perhaps matches TRBD2 (6 bases). The V gene lost 0 bases and the J gene lost 5 bases, with 12 bases spanning the gap. Germline CDR1 is SGHRS and CDR2 is YFSETQ. This CDR3 comprises 14 residues. CDR3 nucleotide sequence: TGCGCCAGCAGCTTGGGCGGGGAGGTCCACGAGCAGTACTTC. It encodes CASSLGGEVHEQYF. The full variable domain, rest sourced from reference TRBV5-1 and TRBJ2-7, is KAGVTQTPRYLIKTRGQQVTLSCSPISGHRSVSWYQQTPGQGLQFLFEYFSETQRNKGNFPGRFSGRQFSNSRSEMNVSTLELGDSALYLCASSLGGEVHEQYFGPGTRLTVT.

The V and J genes are TRBV19 and TRBJ2-7; D is ambiguous. The CDR3 length is 13 residues. Deletions cut 5 bases from V and 3 bases from J, with 11 bases between. From germline, CDR1 is LNHDA and CDR2 SQIVND (reference sequence). The CDR3 is CASSPWTGYEQYF. In nucleotides, the CDR3 is TGTGCCAGTAGTCCCTGGACCGGCTACGAGCAGTACTTC. Combining the CDR3 with reference TRBV19 and TRBJ2-7 gives the whole variable domain DGGITQSPKYLFRKEGQNVTLSCEQNLNHDAMYWYRQDPGQGLRLIYYSQIVNDFQKGDIAEGYSVSREKKESFPLTVTSAQKNPTAFYLCASSPWTGYEQYFGPGTRLTVT.

This clone has only one observation. This chain uses TRBV6-6 with TRBJ2-1; D is unclear. V lost 6 bases and J lost 5, with 2 bases in between. The V gene's germline CDR1 is MNHNY and CDR2 SVGAGI (reference sequence). The CDR3 contains 10 residues. This chain's CDR3 is CASSNNEQFF. The CDR3 DNA follows: TGTGCCAGCAGCAACAATGAGCAGTTCTTC.

The chain links TRBV6-1 to TRBJ1-2; 10 nucleotides match TRBD1. Per germline, CDR1 MNHNS and CDR2 SASEGT. V shed 0 bases, J shed 4 bases, and the junction held 2 bases outside the gene matches. CDR3 length equals 15 residues. The CDR3 spells CASSEAGQGTYGYTF. Written as DNA, the CDR3 is TGTGCCAGCAGTGAAGCGGGACAGGGGACCTATGGCTACACCTTC.

V and J are TRBV4-1 and TRBJ1-1; 8 nucleotides line up with TRBD1. Germline trimming cut 3 bases from V and 10 bases from J; bases unmatched to any gene: 10. The CDR3 is made up of 14 amino acids. CDR1 and CDR2 (germline): MGHRA, YSYEKL. CDR3 coding DNA: TGCGCCAGCAGCCATCCCTCCAGGGGGCGTGGAGCTTTCTTT. This sequence encodes CASSHPSRGRGAFF.

The chain joins TRBV5-1 to TRBJ2-5, with TRBD2 as a possible D gene (5 bases). The germline V gene encodes CDR1 SGHRS and CDR2 YFSETQ. The length of the CDR3 is 16 residues. V lost 4 bases, J lost 7 bases, and 23 bases lay in between. This chain's CDR3 is CASSVLDASSGGTQYF. The CDR3, as DNA: TGCGCCAGCAGCGTCCTCGATGCTAGCTCCGGTGGGACCCAGTACTTC.

This clone was seen a few times. Here the CDR3 DNA reads TGTGCCACCAGCAAGGCGATCCACACCGGGGAGCTGTTTTTT. Translated: CATSKAIHTGELFF. The chain is built from TRBV15 and TRBJ2-2; D not resolved. V dropped 4 bases and J dropped 3 bases, with 9 bases sitting between them. The CDR3 has 14 residues. Per germline, CDR1 LNHNV and CDR2 YYDKDF (reference sequence).

The chain uses TRBV4-1 and TRBJ1-2; no clear D. Per germline, CDR1 MGHRA and CDR2 YSYEKL. Trimming left V 4 bases short and J 7 bases short, with 10 bases between. The CDR3 is made up of 12 amino acids. The CDR3 DNA follows: TGCGCCAGCAGCCGACCCGCGAGTGGCTACACCTTC. Amino acid sequence: CASSRPASGYTF.

V is TRBV7-2 and J is TRBJ1-2; D perhaps matches TRBD1 (5 bases). Germline CDR1 SGHTA, CDR2 FQGNSA. Trimming took 0 bases from V and 2 from J, leaving 10 bases between them. The CDR3 is 15 amino acids. CDR3 in amino acids: CASSLAGTPNYGYTF. CDR3 sequence (DNA): TGTGCCAGCAGCTTAGCGGGGACGCCAAACTATGGCTACACCTTC.

J is TRBJ2-5 and V is TRBV6-5; 12 bases are a match to TRBD2. This CDR3 is built from 16 residues. With V trimmed by 4 bases and J by 4 bases, 7 bases remained unmatched. Germline CDR1 and CDR2: MNHEY and SVGAGI. In DNA, the CDR3 is TGTGCCAGCAGTTGGTCAACTAGCGGGGGGCTAGAGACCCAGTACTTC. Encoded protein: CASSWSTSGGLETQYF.

This sequence joins TRBV6-7 and TRBJ1-2; possibly TRBD1 for D (6 bases). TRBV6-7 is noted as an ORF with a role that remains uncertain. The CDR3 is 15 amino acids. The ends were cut back, 0 bases at V and 5 bases at J, with 13 bases in the middle. The CDR3 nucleotides are TGTGCCAGCAGTTACTCATTCGGGGGGCGTTATGGCTACACCTTC. This translates into CASSYSFGGRYGYTF.

The V gene is TRBV6-5, the J gene TRBJ2-1; D call uncertain. Germline V CDR1 and CDR2: MNHEY, SVGAGI. Trimming removed 4 bases from V and 0 bases from J, with 13 bases in between. This CDR3 comprises 16 residues. CDR3 residues: CASSLSAASSYNEQFF. In DNA, the CDR3 is TGTGCCAGCAGTTTGTCGGCTGCTAGCTCCTACAATGAGCAGTTCTTC.